Listed here is a single T cell receptor (beta chain). Its antigen remains unidentified. This sample stems from a study of cytomegalovirus exposure and HLA in healthy donors. Study-level points and caveats: Researchers catalogued some 160 TCR beta chains as cytomegalovirus-associated.

Germline CDR1 reads MDHEN; CDR2 reads SYDVKM. The J segment lost 7 bases and the V segment lost 3 bases, leaving 4 bases of the junction unmatched. The length of the CDR3 is 14 residues. Clones were read by immunoSEQ multiplex PCR, and TCRdb kept only the in-frame ones, dropping some. The table includes approximately 150,000 clones, about 89% detected once. The clonotype originates from a young man in good health and CMV-seropositive. The sequenced material came from PBMCs. The chain has TRBV28 and TRBJ1-4; TRBD1 aligns across 8 bases. The CDR3 reads CASSLGQAGEKLFF. The CDR3, as DNA: TGTGCCAGCAGTTTGGGACAGGCCGGTGAAAAACTGTTTTTT.